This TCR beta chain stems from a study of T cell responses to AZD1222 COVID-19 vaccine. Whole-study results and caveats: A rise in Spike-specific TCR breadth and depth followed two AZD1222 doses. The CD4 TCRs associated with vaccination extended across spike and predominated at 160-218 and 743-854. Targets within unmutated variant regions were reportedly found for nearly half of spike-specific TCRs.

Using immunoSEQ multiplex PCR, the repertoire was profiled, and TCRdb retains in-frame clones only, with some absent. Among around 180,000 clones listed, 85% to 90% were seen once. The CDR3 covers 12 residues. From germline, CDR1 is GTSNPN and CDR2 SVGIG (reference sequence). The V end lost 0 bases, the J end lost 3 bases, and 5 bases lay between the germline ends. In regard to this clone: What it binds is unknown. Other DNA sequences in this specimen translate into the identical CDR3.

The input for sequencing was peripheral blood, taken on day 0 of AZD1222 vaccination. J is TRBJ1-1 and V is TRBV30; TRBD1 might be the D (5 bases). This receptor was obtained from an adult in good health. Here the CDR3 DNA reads TGTGCCTGGAGTGTACAGGACACTGAAGCTTTCTTT. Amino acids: CAWSVQDTEAFF. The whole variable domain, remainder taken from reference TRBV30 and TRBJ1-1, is SQTIHQWPATLVQPVGSPLSLECTVEGTSNPNLYWYRQAAGRGLQLLFYSVGIGQISSEVPQNLSASRPQDRQFILSSKKLLLSDSGFYLCAWSVQDTEAFFGQGTRLTVV.